This T cell receptor (beta chain) was documented in a study of identifying expanded T cells in peripheral blood. Study observations and caveats: Across healthy donors, higher total template counts meant significantly greater roughly 2-week count variance.

Collection occurred without any documented infections or immune events in donors. Germline V gives CDR1 SGHDT, CDR2 YYEEEE. The ends lost 4 bases at V and 5 bases at J; junction bases unmatched: 8. The CDR3 loop spans 15 amino acids. Produced via immunoSEQ multiplex PCR; TCRdb's table is partial and in-frame only. The profile covers tens of thousands of clones, with approximately 90% appearing a single time and under 20% taken by the ten largest. On this clone: Its antigen is not identified.

The sequence derives from a person aged 18 to 75 in good health. Sequenced sample: blood. This sequence joins TRBV5-6 and TRBJ1-4; 7 bases agree with TRBD1. The CDR3 nucleotides read TGTGCCAGCAGCCTCATGGGACAGCGGAATGAAAAACTGTTTTTT. This codes for CASSLMGQRNEKLFF. Full variable domain (remainder filled in from reference TRBV5-6 and TRBJ1-4): DAGVTQSPTHLIKTRGQQVTLRCSPKSGHDTVSWYQQALGQGPQFIFQYYEEEERQRGNFPDRFSGHQFPNYSSELNVNALLLGDSALYLCASSLMGQRNEKLFFGSGTQLSVL.